The T cell receptor (beta chain) described here comes from a study of blood T cell repertoires in COVID-19. Looking at the study overall: Samples came from the United States, Italy and Spain, spanning acute and convalescent COVID-19. Sample material is recorded as cDNA or gDNA derived from T cells, B-cell-depleted T cells, or PBMCs.

In the authors' methods: Estimation of nucleated cell counts was performed using reference gene primer amplification. Libraries were prepared by immunoSEQ multiplex PCR; TCRdb keeps only in-frame clonotypes and omits some of them. The D gene and trimming were derived from the DNA, and the V and J assignments and clone size from that table. The sample lists tens of thousands of clones, approximately 90% occurring once. Germline CDR1 and CDR2: MGHRA and YSYEKL. This CDR3 is 16 amino acids long. The ends were cut back, 1 base at V and 4 bases at J, with 16 bases in the middle. The V and J genes are TRBV4-1 and TRBJ1-1; possibly TRBD1 for D (5 bases). Sequencing was performed on peripheral blood. The TCR comes from an older woman with active COVID-19. Here the CDR3 reads CASSQVHKGWSTEAFF. The CDR3 DNA reads TGCGCCAGCAGCCAAGTCCATAAGGGGTGGAGCACTGAAGCTTTCTTT.